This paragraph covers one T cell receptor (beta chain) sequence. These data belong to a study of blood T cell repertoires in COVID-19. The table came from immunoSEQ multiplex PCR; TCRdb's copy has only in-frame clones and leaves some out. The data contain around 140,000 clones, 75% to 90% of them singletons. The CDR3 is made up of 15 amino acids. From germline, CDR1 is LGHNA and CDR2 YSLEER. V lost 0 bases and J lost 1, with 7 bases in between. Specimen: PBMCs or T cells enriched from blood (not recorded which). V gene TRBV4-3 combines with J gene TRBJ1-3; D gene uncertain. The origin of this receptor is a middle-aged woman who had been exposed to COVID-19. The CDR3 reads CASSQDKQSGNTIYF. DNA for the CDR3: TGCGCCAGCAGCCAAGATAAACAGTCTGGAAACACCATATATTTT.